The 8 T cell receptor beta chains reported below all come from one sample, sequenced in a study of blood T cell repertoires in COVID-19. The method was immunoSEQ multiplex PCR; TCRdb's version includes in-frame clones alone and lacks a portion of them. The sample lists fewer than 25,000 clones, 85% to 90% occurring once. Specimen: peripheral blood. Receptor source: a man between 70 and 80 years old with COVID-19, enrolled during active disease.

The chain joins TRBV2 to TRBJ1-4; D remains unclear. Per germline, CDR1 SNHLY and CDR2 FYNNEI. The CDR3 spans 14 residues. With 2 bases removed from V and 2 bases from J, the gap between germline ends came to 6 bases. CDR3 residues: CASSEPGTNEKLFF. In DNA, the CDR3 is TGTGCCAGCAGTGAACCGGGGACTAATGAAAAACTGTTTTTT.

The CDR3 sequence: CASTLWDRGATNEKLFF. The CDR3 DNA reads as TGTGCCAGCACCCTCTGGGACAGGGGGGCAACTAATGAAAAACTGTTTTTT. The chain uses TRBV7-9 and TRBJ1-4; TRBD1 matches at 11 bases. With 7 bases clipped from V and 0 bases from J, the junction kept 7 bases outside the gene matches. This CDR3 contains 17 residues. Germline V lookup: CDR1 SEHNR, CDR2 FQNEAQ (reference sequence).

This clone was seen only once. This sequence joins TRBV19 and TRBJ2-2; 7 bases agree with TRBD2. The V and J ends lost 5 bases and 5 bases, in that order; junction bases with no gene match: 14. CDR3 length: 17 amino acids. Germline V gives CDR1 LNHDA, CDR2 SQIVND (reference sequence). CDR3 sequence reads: CASSPPRDYSRTGELFF. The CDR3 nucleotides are TGTGCCAGTAGTCCCCCTCGGGACTACTCGAGGACCGGGGAGCTGTTTTTT.

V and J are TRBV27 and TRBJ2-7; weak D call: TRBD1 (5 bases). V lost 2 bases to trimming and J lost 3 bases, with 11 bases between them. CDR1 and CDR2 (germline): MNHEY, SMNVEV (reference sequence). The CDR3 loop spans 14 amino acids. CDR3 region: CASSLQGVRYEQYF. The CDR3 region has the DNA TGTGCCAGCAGTTTACAAGGGGTACGCTACGAGCAGTACTTC.

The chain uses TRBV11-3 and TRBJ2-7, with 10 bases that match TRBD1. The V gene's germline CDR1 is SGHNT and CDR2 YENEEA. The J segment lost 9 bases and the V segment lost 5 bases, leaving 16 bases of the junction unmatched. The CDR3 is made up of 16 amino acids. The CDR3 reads CASSRDFSGQGTRQYF. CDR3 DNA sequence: TGTGCCAGCAGCCGAGACTTCTCGGGACAGGGGACCCGGCAGTACTTC.

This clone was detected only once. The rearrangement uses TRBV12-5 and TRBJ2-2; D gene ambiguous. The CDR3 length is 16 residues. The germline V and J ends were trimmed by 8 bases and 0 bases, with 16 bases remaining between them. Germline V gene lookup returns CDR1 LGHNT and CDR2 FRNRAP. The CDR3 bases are TGTGCTAGTACCCCCATAACGGCGGCGAACACCGGGGAGCTGTTTTTT. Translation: CASTPITAANTGELFF.

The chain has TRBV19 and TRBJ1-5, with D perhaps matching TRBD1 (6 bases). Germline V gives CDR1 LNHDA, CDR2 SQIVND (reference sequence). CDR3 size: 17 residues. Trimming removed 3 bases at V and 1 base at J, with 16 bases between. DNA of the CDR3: TGTGCCAGTAGTATTAGGGCAGGGGATACAAGCAATCAGCCCCAGCATTTT. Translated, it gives CASSIRAGDTSNQPQHF.

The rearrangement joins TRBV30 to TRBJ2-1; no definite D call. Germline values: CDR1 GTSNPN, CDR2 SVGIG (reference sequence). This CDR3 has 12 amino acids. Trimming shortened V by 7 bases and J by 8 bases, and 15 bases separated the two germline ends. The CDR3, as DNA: TGTGCCTTCAGCCGGAGCTCGGATGAGCAGTTCTTC. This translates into CAFSRSSDEQFF.